The 6 T cell receptor beta chains below were found in one sample sequenced in a study of response to subunit inactivated influenza vaccine. TCRdb analysed the RT-PCR reads with MiXCR anew, one entry per CDR3 protein. Of a few hundred thousand distinct CDR3 sequences listed, roughly 11% were seen once; the top ten hold more than 10%. The specimen was PBMCs from blood, collected about 40 days after vaccination. Receptors were obtained from a man in his fifties who received an inactivated influenza vaccine.

This clonotype was detected only a few times. CDR3 in DNA: TGTGCCAGCTCACCACCGCCAGGCACAGATACGCAGTATTTT. Residues: CASSPPPGTDTQYF. The V gene is TRBV18, the J gene TRBJ2-3; D call uncertain. This CDR3 is 14 amino acids long. Germline V CDR1 and CDR2: KGHSH, LQKENI. The V end was cut by 0 bases, the J end by 1 base, with 5 bases between.

This clonotype was seen repeatedly, ten times or more. The rearrangement uses TRBV12-3 or TRBV12-4 and TRBJ2-1; a possible D gene is TRBD2 (6 bases). The CDR3 is made up of 13 amino acids. V gave up 6 bases and J gave up 8 bases, with 14 bases separating them. The CDR3 region has the DNA TGTGCCAGCAGACGGGGGAGGACGGATGAGCAGTTCTTC. Translated: CASRRGRTDEQFF.

The DNA of the CDR3 is TGTGCCTGGAGTCGGGAGACTGAAGCTTTCTTT. Amino acid sequence: CAWSRETEAFF. This rearrangement joins TRBV30 to TRBJ1-1, with D unclear. CDR3 length: 11 residues. V lost 2 bases and J 5 bases, leaving 6 bases between the germline ends. Germline V lookup: CDR1 GTSNPN, CDR2 SVGIG (reference sequence). Looking up the rest from reference TRBV30 and TRBJ1-1 gives the full variable domain: SQTIHQWPATLVQPVGSPLSLECTVEGTSNPNLYWYRQAAGRGLQLLFYSVGIGQISSEVPQNLSASRPQDRQFILSSKKLLLSDSGFYLCAWSRETEAFFGQGTRLTVV.

V usage is TRBV27 and J usage is TRBJ2-2; 10 positions agree with TRBD2. The CDR3 extends over 17 amino acids. Germline lookup yields CDR1 MNHEY and CDR2 SMNVEV (reference sequence). Unmatched junction bases numbered 14, after V lost 6 bases and J lost 7 bases. In DNA form, the CDR3 reads TGTGCCAGCAGCCTCTTAACTAGCGGGGTTTATGGCGGGGAGCTGTTTTTT. This translates into CASSLLTSGVYGGELFF.

This clonotype has just a few counts. The chain uses TRBV5-1 and TRBJ2-7; D perhaps matches TRBD1 (6 bases). Between the trimmed V and J ends, which lost 0 bases and 2 bases, there was a span of 12 bases. The CDR3 is made up of 15 amino acids. CDR1 is SGHRS, CDR2 YFSETQ, per germline. CDR3 nucleotides: TGCGCCAGCAGCTTGGTGTCAGGGGAAACCTACGAGCAGTACTTC. Its translation: CASSLVSGETYEQYF.

This clonotype was counted only a few times. The V call is TRBV20-1, the J call TRBJ1-6; D perhaps matches TRBD1 (5 bases). Germline V gene data show CDR1 as DFQATT and CDR2 as SNEGSKA (reference sequence). The V gene lost 4 bases and the J gene lost 8 bases, with 18 bases spanning the gap. CDR3 length: 15 residues. This chain's CDR3 is CSAKLKGRGHSPLHF. The CDR3 DNA sequence: TGCAGTGCTAAACTAAAGGGACGGGGTCATTCACCCCTCCACTTT.